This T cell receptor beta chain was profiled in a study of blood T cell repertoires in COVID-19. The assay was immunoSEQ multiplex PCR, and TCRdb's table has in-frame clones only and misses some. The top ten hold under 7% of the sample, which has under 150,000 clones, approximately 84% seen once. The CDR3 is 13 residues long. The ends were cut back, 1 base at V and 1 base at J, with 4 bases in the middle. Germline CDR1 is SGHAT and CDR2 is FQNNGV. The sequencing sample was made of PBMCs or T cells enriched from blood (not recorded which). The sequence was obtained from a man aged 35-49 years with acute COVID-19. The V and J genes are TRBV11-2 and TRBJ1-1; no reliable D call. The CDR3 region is CASSLGANTEAFF. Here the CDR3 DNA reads TGTGCCAGCAGCTTAGGGGCGAACACTGAAGCTTTCTTT.